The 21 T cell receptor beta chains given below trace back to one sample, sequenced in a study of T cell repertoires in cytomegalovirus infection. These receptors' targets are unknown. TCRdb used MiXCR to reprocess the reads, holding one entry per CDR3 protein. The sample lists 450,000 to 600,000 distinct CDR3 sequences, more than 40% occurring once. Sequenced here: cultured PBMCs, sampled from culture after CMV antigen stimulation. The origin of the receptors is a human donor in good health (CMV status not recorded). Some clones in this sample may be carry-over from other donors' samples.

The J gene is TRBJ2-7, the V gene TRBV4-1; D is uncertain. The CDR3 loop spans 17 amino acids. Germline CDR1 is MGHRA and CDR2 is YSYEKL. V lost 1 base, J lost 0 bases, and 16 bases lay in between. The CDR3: CASSQVPSRIASYEQYF. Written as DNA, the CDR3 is TGCGCCAGCAGCCAAGTACCCAGTCGCATAGCCTCCTACGAGCAGTACTTC.

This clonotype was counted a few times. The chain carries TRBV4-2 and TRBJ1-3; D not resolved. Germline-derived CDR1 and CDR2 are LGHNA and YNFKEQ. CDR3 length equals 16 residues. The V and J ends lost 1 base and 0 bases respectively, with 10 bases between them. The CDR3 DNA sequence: TGTGCCAGCAGCCAAGTTGTAGGCATCTCTGGAAACACCATATATTTT. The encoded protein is CASSQVVGISGNTIYF.

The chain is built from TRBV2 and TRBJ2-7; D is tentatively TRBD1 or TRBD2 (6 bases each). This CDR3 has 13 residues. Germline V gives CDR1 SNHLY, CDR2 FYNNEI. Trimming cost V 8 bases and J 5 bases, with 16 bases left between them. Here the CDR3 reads CASLGGQANEQYF. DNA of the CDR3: TGTGCCAGCCTTGGGGGGCAGGCGAACGAGCAGTACTTC.

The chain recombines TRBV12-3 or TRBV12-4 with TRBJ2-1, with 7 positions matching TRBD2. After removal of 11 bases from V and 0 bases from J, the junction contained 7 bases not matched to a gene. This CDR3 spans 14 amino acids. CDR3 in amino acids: CAGCSGNSYNEQFF. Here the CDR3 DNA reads TGTGCCGGTTGCAGCGGGAACTCCTACAATGAGCAGTTCTTC.

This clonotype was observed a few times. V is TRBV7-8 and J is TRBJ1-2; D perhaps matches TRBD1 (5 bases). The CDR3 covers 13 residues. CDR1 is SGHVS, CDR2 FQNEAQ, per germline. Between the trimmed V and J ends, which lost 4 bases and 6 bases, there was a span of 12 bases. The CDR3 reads CASSSRVFNGYTF. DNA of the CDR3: TGTGCCAGCAGCTCCAGGGTTTTCAATGGCTACACCTTC.

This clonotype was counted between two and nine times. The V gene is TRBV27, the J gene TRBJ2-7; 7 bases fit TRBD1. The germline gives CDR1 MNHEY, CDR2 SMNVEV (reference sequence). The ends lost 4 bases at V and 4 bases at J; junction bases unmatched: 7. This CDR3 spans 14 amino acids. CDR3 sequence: CASSSDRELYEQYF. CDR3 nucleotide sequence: TGTGCCAGCAGTTCCGACAGGGAACTTTACGAGCAGTACTTC.

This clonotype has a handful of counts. The CDR3 bases are TGCGCCAGCAGCCAAGATTGGACGGGTACGGACTACGAGCAGTACTTC. Residues: CASSQDWTGTDYEQYF. This sequence joins TRBV4-3 and TRBJ2-7; D uncertain. V lost 0 bases, J lost 3 bases, and 15 bases lay in between. The CDR3 is made up of 16 amino acids. The germline V gene has CDR1 LGHNA and CDR2 YSLEER.

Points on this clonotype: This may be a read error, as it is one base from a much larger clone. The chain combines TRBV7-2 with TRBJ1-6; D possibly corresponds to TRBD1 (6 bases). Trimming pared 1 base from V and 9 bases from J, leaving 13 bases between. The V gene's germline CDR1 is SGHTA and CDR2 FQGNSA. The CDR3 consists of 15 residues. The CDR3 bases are TGTGCCAGCAGCTTAGGGGGGGCACATACTTCACCCCTCCACTTT. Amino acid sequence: CASSLGGAHTSPLHF. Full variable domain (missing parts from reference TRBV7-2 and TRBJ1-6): GAGVSQSPSNKVTEKGKDVELRCDPISGHTALYWYRQSLGQGLEFLIYFQGNSAPDKSGLPSDRFSAERTGGSVSTLTIQRTQQEDSAVYLCASSLGGAHTSPLHFGNGTRLTVT.

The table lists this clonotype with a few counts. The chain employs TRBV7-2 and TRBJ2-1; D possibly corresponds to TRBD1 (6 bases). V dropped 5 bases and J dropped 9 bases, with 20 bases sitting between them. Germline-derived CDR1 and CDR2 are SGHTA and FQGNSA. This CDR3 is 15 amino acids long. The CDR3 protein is CASSPAGTRRSEQFF. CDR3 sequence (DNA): TGTGCCAGCAGCCCCGCCGGGACACGGCGAAGTGAGCAGTTCTTC.

This CDR3 is CATSRDGAGSYEQYF. The CDR3 DNA reads as TGTGCCACCAGCAGAGATGGGGCCGGCTCCTACGAGCAGTACTTC. This sequence joins TRBV15 and TRBJ2-7; TRBD1 might be the D (5 bases). Germline V gene data show CDR1 as LNHNV and CDR2 as YYDKDF (reference sequence). The V end lost 0 bases, the J end lost 0 bases, and 9 bases lay between the germline ends. The CDR3 runs 15 residues.

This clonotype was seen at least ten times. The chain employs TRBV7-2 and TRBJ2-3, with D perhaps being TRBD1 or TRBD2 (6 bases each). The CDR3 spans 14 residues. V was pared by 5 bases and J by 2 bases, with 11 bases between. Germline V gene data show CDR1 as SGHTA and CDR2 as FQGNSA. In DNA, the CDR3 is TGTGCCAGCAGCAGGGGGGCGGACACAGATACGCAGTATTTT. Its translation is CASSRGADTDTQYF.

The CDR3 region has the DNA TGTGCCAGCAGCTTGGGGGGCCAAGCTATCATGCAGTATTTT. Protein product: CASSLGGQAIMQYF. The chain employs TRBV5-6 and TRBJ2-3, with D possibly being TRBD1 (5 bases). V was clipped by 0 bases and J by 11 bases, with 16 bases between them. The CDR3 length is 14 residues. Per germline, CDR1 SGHDT and CDR2 YYEEEE.

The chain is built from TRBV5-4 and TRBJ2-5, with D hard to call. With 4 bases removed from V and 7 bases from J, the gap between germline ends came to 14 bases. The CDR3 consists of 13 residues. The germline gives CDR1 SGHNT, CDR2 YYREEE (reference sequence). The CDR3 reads CASSPPGERTQYF. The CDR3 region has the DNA TGTGCCAGCAGCCCCCCCGGTGAGAGGACCCAGTACTTC.

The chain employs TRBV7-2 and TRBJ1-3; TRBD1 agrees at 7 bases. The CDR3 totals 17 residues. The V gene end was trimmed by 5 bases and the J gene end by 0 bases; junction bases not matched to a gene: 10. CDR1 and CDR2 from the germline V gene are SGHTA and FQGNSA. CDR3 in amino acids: CASSKDRPFSSGNTIYF. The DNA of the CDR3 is TGTGCCAGCAGCAAGGACAGGCCTTTCTCCTCTGGAAACACCATATATTTT.

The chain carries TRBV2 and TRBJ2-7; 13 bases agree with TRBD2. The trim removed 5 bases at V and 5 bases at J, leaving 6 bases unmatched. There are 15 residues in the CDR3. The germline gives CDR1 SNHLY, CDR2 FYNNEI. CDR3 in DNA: TGTGCCAGCAGTCCCAGGACTAGCGGGGGTGACGAGCAGTACTTC. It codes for CASSPRTSGGDEQYF.

CDR3 sequence (DNA): TGTGCCAGCAGCTTAACAAGACTCGGCAATGAGCAGTTCTTC. Encoded protein: CASSLTRLGNEQFF. This sequence joins TRBV7-6 and TRBJ2-1; no clear D gene. Germline CDR1 and CDR2: SGHVS and FNYEAQ. Trimming took off 2 bases at V and 6 bases at J, with 11 bases between the two ends. The CDR3 covers 14 residues. Based on the CDR3 plus reference TRBV7-6 and TRBJ2-1, the full variable domain is GAGVSQSPRYKVTKRGQDVALRCDPISGHVSLYWYRQALGQGPEFLTYFNYEAQQDKSGLPNDRFSAERPEGSISTLTIQRTEQRDSAMYRCASSLTRLGNEQFFGPGTRLTVL.

The CDR3 DNA sequence: TGTGCCAGTAGCCCTGGGACTAGCGGGAGGGCCCACAATGAGCAGTTCTTC. Translated, it gives CASSPGTSGRAHNEQFF. The chain joins TRBV19 to TRBJ2-1, with TRBD2 matching over 16 bases. The CDR3 consists of 17 residues. Germline V lookup: CDR1 LNHDA, CDR2 SQIVND (reference sequence). Unmatched junction bases numbered 7, after V lost 6 bases and J lost 5 bases.

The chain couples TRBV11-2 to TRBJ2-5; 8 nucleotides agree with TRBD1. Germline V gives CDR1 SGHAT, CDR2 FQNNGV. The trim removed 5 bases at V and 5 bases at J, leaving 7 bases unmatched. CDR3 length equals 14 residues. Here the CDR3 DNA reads TGTGCCAGCAGCCACAGGGGGGTAAAGGAGACCCAGTACTTC. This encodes CASSHRGVKETQYF.

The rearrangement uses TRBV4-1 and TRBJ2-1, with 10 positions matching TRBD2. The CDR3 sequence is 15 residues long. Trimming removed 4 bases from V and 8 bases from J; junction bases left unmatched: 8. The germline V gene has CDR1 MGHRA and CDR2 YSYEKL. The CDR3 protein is CASSLSGRGAYEQFF. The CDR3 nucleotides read TGCGCCAGCAGCCTGAGCGGGAGGGGAGCGTATGAGCAGTTCTTC.

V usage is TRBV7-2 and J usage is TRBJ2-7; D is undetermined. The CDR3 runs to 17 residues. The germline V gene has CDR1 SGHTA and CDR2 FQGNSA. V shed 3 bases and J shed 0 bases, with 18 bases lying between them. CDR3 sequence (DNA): TGTGCCAGCAGCTTGACCCCTTTATGGGGTTTCTCCTACGAGCAGTACTTC. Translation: CASSLTPLWGFSYEQYF.

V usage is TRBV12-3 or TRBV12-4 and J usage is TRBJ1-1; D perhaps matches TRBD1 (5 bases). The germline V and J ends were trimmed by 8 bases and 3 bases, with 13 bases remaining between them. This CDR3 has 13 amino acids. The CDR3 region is CASRTYGDTEAFF. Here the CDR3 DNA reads TGTGCCAGCCGGACATACGGGGACACTGAAGCTTTCTTT.